These T cell receptor beta chains were read from a single sample in a study of cytomegalovirus exposure and HLA in healthy donors. The table came from immunoSEQ multiplex PCR; TCRdb's copy has only in-frame clones and leaves some out. The sample lists more than 90,000 clones, around 81% occurring once. The sequenced material came from PBMCs. These receptors were taken from a man in his thirties or forties in good health and CMV-seronegative. Both conserved end residues are part of each CDR3. D genes are given only for firm matches. Expanded clones get a size class; other rows say once, few or many, or leave the size out.

cdr3_nt cdr3_aa v_call clone_size j_call d_call
TGCGCCAGCAGCCAAGATCTCACAGGGATGCGTTACAATGAGCAGTTCTTC CASSQDLTGMRYNEQFF TRBV4-1 NA TRBJ2-1 NA
TGTGCCAGCAGCTTAAACATAGCGGGATCTACCCTCACCGGGGAGCTGTTTTTT CASSLNIAGSTLTGELFF TRBV7-6 NA TRBJ2-2 TRBD2
TGTGCCAGCAGCTTAACAGGGGCCAACGTCCTGACTTTC CASSLTGANVLTF TRBV5-6 NA TRBJ2-6 NA
TGTGCCAGCAGCTCCCCAGCGGCTTACAATGAGCAGTTCTTC CASSSPAAYNEQFF TRBV7-3 NA TRBJ2-1 NA
TGTGCCAGTAGTAAGACAGGATCTCTCGTAGCCCTCCACTTT CASSKTGSLVALHF TRBV19 few TRBJ1-6 NA
TGTGCCAGTAGTATAGAACAGGGGTCTACACCCCTCCACTTT CASSIEQGSTPLHF TRBV19 NA TRBJ1-6 TRBD1
TGTGCCAGCAGTGACAGGCCGAAGGGGAATGGCTACACCTTC CASSDRPKGNGYTF TRBV2 NA TRBJ1-2 NA
TGTGCCAGCAGCCCTACTGGACAGGGGTTCCAAGAGACCCAGTACTTC CASSPTGQGFQETQYF TRBV7-3 NA TRBJ2-5 TRBD1
TGTGCCAGTACCCGACAGGGAAGAAACACTGAAGCTTTCTTT CASTRQGRNTEAFF TRBV19 NA TRBJ1-1 TRBD1
TGCAGCGGCTGGGACAGGGGGTTGCAGTTCTTC CSGWDRGLQFF TRBV29-1 NA TRBJ2-1 TRBD1
TGTGCCAGCAGAACTACCGACAGAAACACTGAAGCTTTCTTT CASRTTDRNTEAFF TRBV6-5 NA TRBJ1-1 NA
TGTGCCAGCAGCTTAGGATCCCCCGGGACAATCTATGGCTACACCTTC CASSLGSPGTIYGYTF TRBV7-8 NA TRBJ1-2 NA
TGTGCCAGCAGCTGGACAGGGCTTTCTGGAAACACCATATATTTT CASSWTGLSGNTIYF TRBV11-2 NA TRBJ1-3 TRBD1
TGTGCCAGCAGTTACGTAAACGGGGTGGGTGGCTACACCTTC CASSYVNGVGGYTF TRBV6-5 NA TRBJ1-2 NA
TGTGCTAGTGGTTCCCCCGGGCAGCCCCAGCATTTT CASGSPGQPQHF TRBV12-5 NA TRBJ1-5 NA
TGTGCCAGCAGCCAAGTTGGAGGGGGGGATGGCTACACCTTC CASSQVGGGDGYTF TRBV14 NA TRBJ1-2 NA
TGTGCCAGCAGCTTAGATATACGGAGTGGTGGCTACACCTTC CASSLDIRSGGYTF TRBV7-9 few TRBJ1-2 NA
TGTGCCAGCGGCTACCGGGACAGGGGTCACAATGAGCAGTTCTTC CASGYRDRGHNEQFF TRBV2 NA TRBJ2-1 TRBD1
TGTGCCAGCACCGCACCTTACGGTAAACAGGGGAAGGATAACTATGGCTACACCTTC CASTAPYGKQGKDNYGYTF TRBV9 NA TRBJ1-2 TRBD1
TGTGCCAGTACTCTGCGGGACTCCTATAATTCACCCCTCCACTTT CASTLRDSYNSPLHF TRBV19 NA TRBJ1-6 NA
TGTGCCAGTAGTATCTTCGTCGGGGAAACCTACGAGCAGTACTTC CASSIFVGETYEQYF TRBV19 NA TRBJ2-7 NA
TGTGCCAGCAGGAGAATTGGGACAGGGGGTAGCACAGATACGCAGTATTTT CASRRIGTGGSTDTQYF TRBV2 NA TRBJ2-3 TRBD1
TGTGCCAGCAGCGTCCGGGACAGGGCCTCCTACGAGCAGTACTTC CASSVRDRASYEQYF TRBV9 NA TRBJ2-7 TRBD1
TGTGCCAGCAGCTTGGGGGGGGCAGTGAACACTGAAGCTTTCTTT CASSLGGAVNTEAFF TRBV7-2 NA TRBJ1-1 NA
TGTGCCAGTAGTATATCCCACAGGAACTATGGCTACACCTTC CASSISHRNYGYTF TRBV19 NA TRBJ1-2 NA
TGTGCCAGCAGGCCACGGCAGGGCGAGGCTTTCTTT CASRPRQGEAFF TRBV6-6 NA TRBJ1-1 NA
TGTGCCAGCAGCATGGGACAGGGGGCGAGGACTGAAGCTTTCTTT CASSMGQGARTEAFF TRBV11-3 once TRBJ1-1 TRBD1